The source of this T cell receptor (beta chain) is a study of T cells in pancreatic ductal adenocarcinoma (TCRdb year 2017). For context, the study as a whole: Surgically resected pancreatic ductal adenocarcinoma specimens were analyzed for the quantity, spatial distribution, and characteristics of both suppressive cells and tumor-infiltrating CD8+ T cells, an effort aimed at clarifying the adaptive T-cell response occurring naturally. Broader findings and caveats from the paper: Blood samples had more total productive templates and 7 to 10-fold more unique clonotypes than tumor samples. T-cell clonality showed no significant difference between tumor and blood, with a mean clonality of roughly 0.11 in tumors and roughly 0.072 in blood. Comparisons of clonality between tumor and blood may be biased toward lower diversity because tumors are enriched in CD45RO+ effector T cells rather than naive T cells. Since most people with pancreatic cancer show up with disease that cannot be operated on, the resected cohort was biased toward the minority who had early-stage disease.

Details on this clone: What antigen it recognizes has not been identified. There are no base qualities to consult, and no much larger clone falls within one base.

TCR beta CDR3 regions were amplified from genomic DNA using the immunoSEQ hsTCRB kit. An Illumina HiSeq system was used for high-throughput TRB CDR3 sequencing. Processing in the source paper ran as follows. The immunoSEQ software was used to analyze the sequencing reads, and any nonproductive sequences containing premature stops or frame-shifts were left out. Clonality of the repertoire was calculated as one minus the Shannon entropy normalized by log2 of the number of unique productive sequences. This immuneACCESS table, as held by TCRdb, lists in-frame sequences with V and J called but not all clones. Of the missing ones, under half trace to an unresolved V gene in checked studies; the others have no known cause. The V and J calls and clone size were taken over from that table, and D and trimming were inferred from the DNA. This sample has more than 4,000 clones in its table, and 68% of those were observed once. Clones ranked in the top ten supply around 13% of the sample.

Pancreatic ductal adenocarcinoma patients who had undergone surgery without neoadjuvant therapy were selected. Immediately after surgery, resected tumor tissue was collected into ice-cold media, and a portion of the resected tumor tissue was flash frozen for DNA and RNA. The DNeasy Blood and Tissue Kit, with Proteinase K and RNase treatment, was used to extract genomic DNA from 7 PBMC specimens and roughly 10 flash-frozen tumor specimens. The cysteine opens and the phenylalanine closes a CDR3 of 14 amino acids. This entry keeps only the CDR3 DNA: 42 bases, framed from base 1. Looking up the germline V gene yields CDR1 SGHVS and CDR2 FQNEAQ. A distance of 13 bases separates the germline ends of V and J, which lose 6 bases and 4 bases respectively.

This receptor was taken from a human donor with pancreatic ductal adenocarcinoma. Sequenced sample: pancreatic tumor tissue. In this chain, TRBV7-8 is recombined with TRBJ1-5; a weak D assignment points to TRBD1 (6 bases agree). The DNA reads TGTGCCAGCAGACCAGGACAGTCAAATCAGCCCCAGCATTTT. Translated, it gives CASRPGQSNQPQHF.